This TCR beta chain was identified during a study of cytotoxic CD8 clonotypes in ibrutinib-treated CLL. The protocol was immunoSEQ multiplex PCR, while the TCRdb copy is restricted to in-frame clones and leaves out a portion. The repertoire holds 150,000 or so clones, with over 75% as singletons. Per the germline V gene, CDR1 is SGHNT and CDR2 is YENEEA. The CDR3 is made up of 14 amino acids. Deletions cut 8 bases from V and 2 bases from J, with 15 bases between. This TCR was sampled from a human donor with chronic lymphocytic leukemia. The sequencing used PBMCs, collected after 24 months of ibrutinib treatment. This chain joins TRBV11-3 and TRBJ2-5; maybe TRBD1 (6 bases). CDR3 in DNA: TGTGCCAGCTCGAACGCCCAGGGGCAAGAGACCCAGTACTTC. Translation: CASSNAQGQETQYF. Drawing the rest from reference TRBV11-3 and TRBJ2-5, the complete variable domain is EAGVVQSPRYKIIEKKQPVAFWCNPISGHNTLYWYLQNLGQGPELLIRYENEEAVDDSQLPKDRFSAERLKGVDSTLKIQPAELGDSAVYLCASSNAQGQETQYFGPGTRLLVL.